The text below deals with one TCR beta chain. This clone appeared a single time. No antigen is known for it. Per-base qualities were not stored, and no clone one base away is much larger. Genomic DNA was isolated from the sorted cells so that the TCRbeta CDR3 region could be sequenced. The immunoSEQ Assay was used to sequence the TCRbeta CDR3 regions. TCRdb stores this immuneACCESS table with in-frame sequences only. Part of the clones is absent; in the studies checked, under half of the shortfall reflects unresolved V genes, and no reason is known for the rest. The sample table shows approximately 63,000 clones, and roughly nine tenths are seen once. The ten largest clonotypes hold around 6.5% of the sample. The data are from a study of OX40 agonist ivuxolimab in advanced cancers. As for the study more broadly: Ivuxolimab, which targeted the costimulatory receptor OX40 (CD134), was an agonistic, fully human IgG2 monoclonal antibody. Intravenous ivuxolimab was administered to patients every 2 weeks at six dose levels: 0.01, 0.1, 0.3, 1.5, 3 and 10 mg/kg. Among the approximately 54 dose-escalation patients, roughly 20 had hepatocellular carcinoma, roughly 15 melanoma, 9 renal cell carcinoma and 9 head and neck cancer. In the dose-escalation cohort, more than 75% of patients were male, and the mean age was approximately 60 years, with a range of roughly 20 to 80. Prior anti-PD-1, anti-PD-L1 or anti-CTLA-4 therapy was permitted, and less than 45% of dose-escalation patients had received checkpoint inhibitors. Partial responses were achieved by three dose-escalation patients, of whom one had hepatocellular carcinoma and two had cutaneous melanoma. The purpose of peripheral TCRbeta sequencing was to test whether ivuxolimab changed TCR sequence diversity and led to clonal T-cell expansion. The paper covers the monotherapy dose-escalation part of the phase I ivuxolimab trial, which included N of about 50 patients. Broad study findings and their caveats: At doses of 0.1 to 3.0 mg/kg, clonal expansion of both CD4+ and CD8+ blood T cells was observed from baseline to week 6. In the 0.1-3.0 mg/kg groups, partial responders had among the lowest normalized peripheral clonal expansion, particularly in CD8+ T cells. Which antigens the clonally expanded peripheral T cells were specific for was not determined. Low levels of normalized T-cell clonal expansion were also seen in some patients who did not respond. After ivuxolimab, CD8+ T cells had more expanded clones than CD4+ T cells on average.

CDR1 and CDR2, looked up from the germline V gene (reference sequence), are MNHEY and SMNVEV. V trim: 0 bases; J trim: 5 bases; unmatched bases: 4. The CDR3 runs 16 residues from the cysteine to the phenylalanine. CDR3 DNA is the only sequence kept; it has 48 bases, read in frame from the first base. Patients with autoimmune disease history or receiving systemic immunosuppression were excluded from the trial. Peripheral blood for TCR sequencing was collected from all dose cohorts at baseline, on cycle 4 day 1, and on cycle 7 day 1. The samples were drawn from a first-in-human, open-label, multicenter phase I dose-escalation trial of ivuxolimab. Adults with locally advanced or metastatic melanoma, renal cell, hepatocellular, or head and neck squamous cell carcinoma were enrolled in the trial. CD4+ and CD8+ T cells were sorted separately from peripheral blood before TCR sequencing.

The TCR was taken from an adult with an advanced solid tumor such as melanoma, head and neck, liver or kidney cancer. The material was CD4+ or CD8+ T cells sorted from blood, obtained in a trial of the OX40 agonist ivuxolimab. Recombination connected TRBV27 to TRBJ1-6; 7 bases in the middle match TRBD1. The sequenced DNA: TGTGCCAGCAGTTTATCAATGGGGACAGATAATTCACCCCTCCACTTT. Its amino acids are CASSLSMGTDNSPLHF.